This record concerns one TCR beta chain sequence. The source of the sample is a study of shared clonotypes between healthy human individuals. Study in general: Contributing individuals were a couple of females and three males aged 18 to 49.

Germline values: CDR1 GTSNPN, CDR2 SVGIG (reference sequence). The CDR3 contains 15 residues. V lost 0 bases, J lost 4 bases, and 12 bases lay in between. Profiled with immunoSEQ multiplex PCR; TCRdb holds only in-frame clones, not every one. The sample has 1.5 million to 1.9 million clones; approximately 98% are singletons. The source is a man aged 25 to 40 in good health. The source material was naive CD4+ T cells sorted from blood. Subset given: CD45RA+ positively selected. This chain links TRBV30 with TRBJ2-2; either TRBD1 or TRBD2 may supply D (5 bases each). In DNA, the CDR3 is TGTGCCTGGAGTGTTGGGGGAGCAGTCACCGGGGAGCTGTTTTTT. Encoded protein: CAWSVGGAVTGELFF.